This entry lists 9 T cell receptor beta chains sequenced from one sample in a study of regulatory T cells in long-lasting Graves disease. Time point here: newly diagnosed GD, antithyroid drugs for less than 3 months. From PBMCs, RNA was extracted and then used to make the TCR library. Building of the TCR beta libraries involved iRepertoire HTBI primers and Arm-PCR of CDR3 regions. TCRdb processed the multiplex PCR reads anew with MiXCR; each CDR3 protein has one entry. The sample records hundreds of thousands of distinct CDR3 sequences, more than 10% being singletons. These data were also reused for a study on T cells in Graves' hyperthyroidism and ophthalmopathy.

Sequenced here: peripheral blood mononuclear cells (PBMCs), sampled at new diagnosis, from a patient treated with antithyroid drugs. These receptors were collected from a woman aged 25-40 years with Graves disease.

V gene TRBV6-2 or TRBV6-3 combines with J gene TRBJ2-1; 9 bases match TRBD2. This CDR3 region has 14 residues. CDR1 and CDR2 (germline): MNHEY, SVGEGT. The V gene end was trimmed by 6 bases and the J gene end by 3 bases; junction bases not matched to a gene: 3. The CDR3: CASSWTSDYNEQFF. The CDR3 DNA follows: TGTGCCAGCAGCTGGACTAGCGACTACAATGAGCAGTTCTTC.

The table lists this clonotype with many counts. This rearrangement joins TRBV9 to TRBJ2-5; TRBD1 matches 9 bases. V shed 1 base and J 7 bases; nucleotides not matched to a gene: 5. The germline V gene has CDR1 SGDLS and CDR2 YYNGEE. This CDR3 comprises 14 residues. The CDR3 DNA reads TGTGCCAGCAGCGTACGACAGGGGGAGGGGACCCAGTACTTC. It specifies CASSVRQGEGTQYF. Looking up the rest from reference TRBV9 and TRBJ2-5 gives the full variable domain: DSGVTQTPKHLITATGQRVTLRCSPRSGDLSVYWYQQSLDQGLQFLIQYYNGEERAKGNILERFSAQQFPDLHSELNLSSLELGDSALYFCASSVRQGEGTQYFGPGTRLLVL.

The sample holds a few counts of this clonotype. The chain uses TRBV29-1 and TRBJ1-1, with D hard to call. Germline lookup yields CDR1 SQVTM and CDR2 ANQGSEA. The CDR3 runs to 15 residues. The ends were cut back, 6 bases at V and 7 bases at J, with 24 bases in the middle. The CDR3 sequence is CSVPVGPFHPGEAFF. As DNA, the CDR3 is TGCAGCGTCCCCGTTGGACCATTCCACCCTGGTGAAGCTTTCTTT.

This clonotype was seen a handful of times. V and J are TRBV7-9 and TRBJ2-7, with D perhaps matching TRBD2 (5 bases). The germline V gene has CDR1 SEHNR and CDR2 FQNEAQ (reference sequence). This CDR3 comprises 14 residues. The V and J ends lost 1 base and 6 bases respectively, with 13 bases between them. The CDR3 here is CASSLGGSRFEQYF. In DNA form, the CDR3 reads TGTGCCAGCAGCTTAGGAGGGTCTCGTTTCGAGCAGTACTTC.

The V gene is TRBV6-1, the J gene TRBJ2-2; D call uncertain. Germline assignment: CDR1 MNHNS and CDR2 SASEGT. V was cut by 5 bases and J by 3 bases, with 16 bases left in between. The CDR3 runs to 16 residues. The CDR3 nucleotides are TGTGCCAGCAGTCGGTACCCTAGAGTGGACACCGGGGAGCTGTTTTTT. Translating gives CASSRYPRVDTGELFF.

This clonotype was counted many times. This chain joins TRBV11-2 and TRBJ2-3; 10 bases match TRBD1. The CDR3 consists of 16 residues. The V segment lost 4 bases and the J segment 2 bases; nucleotides outside the gene matches: 6. The germline V gene has CDR1 SGHAT and CDR2 FQNNGV. This chain's CDR3 is CASSYGTGEITDTQYF. CDR3 in DNA: TGTGCCAGCAGCTACGGGACAGGGGAAATCACAGATACGCAGTATTTT.

Many counts were recorded for this clonotype. This chain joins TRBV11-3 and TRBJ2-2; no firm D call. Trimming left V 5 bases short and J 4 bases short, with 11 bases between. Germline V gives CDR1 SGHNT, CDR2 YENEEA. This CDR3 spans 14 amino acids. The CDR3 DNA follows: TGTGCCAGCAGCCCCGGTAGGACCACCGGGGAGCTGTTTTTT. It codes for CASSPGRTTGELFF.

CDR3: CSAPGLAGGQDEQFF. The CDR3, as DNA: TGCAGTGCTCCGGGACTAGCGGGAGGCCAGGATGAGCAGTTCTTC. The chain joins TRBV20-1 to TRBJ2-1; 15 nucleotides line up with TRBD2. The junction had 7 bases not matched to a gene; V was cut back by 5 bases and J by 8 bases. There are 15 residues in the CDR3. Per germline, CDR1 DFQATT and CDR2 SNEGSKA (reference sequence).

This clonotype was seen only once. V and J are TRBV12-3 or TRBV12-4 and TRBJ1-4, with 10 bases that match TRBD1. Trimming took 5 bases from V and 7 from J; bases not matched to a gene: 7. The CDR3 contains 15 residues. CDR3 residues: CASSPRTGGPEKLFF. The CDR3 nucleotides read TGTGCCAGCAGTCCGCGGACAGGGGGGCCTGAAAAACTGTTTTTT.